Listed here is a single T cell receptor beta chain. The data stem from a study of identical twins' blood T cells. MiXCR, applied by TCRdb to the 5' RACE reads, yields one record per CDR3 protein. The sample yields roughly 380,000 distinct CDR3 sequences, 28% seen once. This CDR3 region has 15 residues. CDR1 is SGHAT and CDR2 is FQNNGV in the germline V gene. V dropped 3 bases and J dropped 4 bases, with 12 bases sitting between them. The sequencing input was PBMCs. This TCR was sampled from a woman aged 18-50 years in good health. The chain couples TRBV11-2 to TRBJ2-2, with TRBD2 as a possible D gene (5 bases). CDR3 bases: TGTGCCAGCAGCTTTTTACTTGGAGGCACCGGGGAGCTGTTTTTT. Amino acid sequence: CASSFLLGGTGELFF.